This T cell receptor (beta chain) was obtained from a study of a mutant IDH1 vaccine in newly diagnosed glioma (dated by TCRdb to about 2021). Background on the whole study: The roughly 32 treated patients were approximately 62% male and roughly 40% female, with a mean age of 40.4 years. Peripheral blood samples were drawn at six visits, namely V03 (baseline), V05, V07, V10, V12 and V13. Prior to enrollment, patients had been given standard therapy consisting of radiotherapy alone, temozolomide alone, or radiochemotherapy with temozolomide, with the combination given to most patients. Longitudinal TCRB deep sequencing was done for 25 to 30 treated patients, wherever samples were available for exploratory analyses.

With regard to this clone: The clone's antigen remains unknown. Qualities for individual bases were not recorded, and no much larger clone is one base off.

The sample's time point label, in plain terms: baseline, week 1 (first vaccination visit). This specimen's treatment or condition label, interpreted: pre-vaccination baseline after standard-of-care therapy. All donors had newly diagnosed IDH1-mutant astrocytomas of WHO grade 3 or 4 that showed loss of nuclear ATRX. The samples were drawn from NOA16, a multicentre, single-arm, open-label phase I trial in Germany that tested a mutant IDH1 peptide vaccine in humans for the first time. Visit V03 blood draws served as the baseline sample for immunogenicity testing. The DNeasy Blood and Tissue Kit was used to extract genomic DNA from EDTA blood for TCRB sequencing. Summary of the overall study and its limitations: Vaccine-induced immune responses across multiple MHC alleles were detected in roughly 94% of patients. Pseudoprogression seemed to be unrelated to changes in the top peripheral T cell clonotypes found by TCRB sequencing. Selection of PBMC samples for TCRB deep sequencing was based on availability. According to the authors, sample limitations meant that analyses of patient blood samples could not be reproduced.

Receptor amplification or capture employed the immunoSEQ multiplex PCR assay. Rearranged TCR beta chain sequences were amplified using the hsTCRB Kit according to the manufacturer's protocol. Sequencing of TCRB libraries was carried out on an Illumina MiSeq. The published analysis was carried out like this. The proprietary platform of the kit vendor was used for demultiplexing, trimming and gene mapping. What TCRdb holds here is the immuneACCESS table cut down to in-frame rearrangements. Part of the clones is not present; checked against another copy, under half of the missing clones reflect an unresolved V gene, and the others are unexplained. V and J calls and clone size come straight from that table; D and trimming were deduced from the DNA. Counted in this sample were about 54,000 clones; roughly 80% of them appeared once. The biggest ten clones account for about 19% of the sample. From the cysteine up to the phenylalanine, the CDR3 has a length of 12 residues. The read is trimmed to its CDR3 DNA, 36 bases read in frame from base 1. A distance of 13 bases separates the germline ends of V and J, which lose 10 bases and 3 bases respectively. Via the germline V gene, CDR1 is SNHLY and CDR2 FYNNEI.

The sequencing used PBMCs, collected from a glioma patient treated with radiotherapy, temozolomide or both. The V gene is TRBV2 and the J gene is TRBJ2-7; the D gene cannot be named for sure. This sequence originates from a young man with glioma. The CDR3 protein sequence reads: CATVGLSYEQYF. The nucleotides are TGTGCCACCGTCGGTTTGAGCTACGAGCAGTACTTC.